Shown below are 21 T cell receptor beta chains from a single sample sequenced in a study of cytomegalovirus exposure and HLA in healthy donors. This PCR relied on a set of 60 Vbeta primers and 13 Jbeta primers. Some clones are missing from TCRdb's copy, which holds only in-frame ones; the method was immunoSEQ multiplex PCR. The data hold some 56,000 clones, with roughly four fifths observed a single time. Specimen: PBMCs. The receptors derive from a man in his fifties in good health and CMV-seronegative.

The J gene is TRBJ2-3, the V gene TRBV7-9; possible D gene TRBD1, 6 bases. The germline V gene encodes CDR1 SEHNR and CDR2 FQNEAQ (reference sequence). The CDR3 extends over 14 amino acids. V lost 3 bases, J lost 6 bases, and 13 bases lay in between. The CDR3 sequence is CASSFGNRADTQYF. The CDR3 DNA follows: TGTGCCAGCAGCTTCGGTAACAGGGCGGATACGCAGTATTTT.

V usage is TRBV5-6 and J usage is TRBJ1-3, with TRBD1 as a possible D gene (6 bases). Germline lookup yields CDR1 SGHDT and CDR2 YYEEEE. V lost 2 bases and J lost 10, with 10 bases in between. The CDR3 extends over 12 amino acids. The CDR3 nucleotides read TGTGCCAGCAGCTTTACCACAGGGACCATATATTTT. It translates to CASSFTTGTIYF.

This rearrangement joins TRBV2 to TRBJ1-4; D not resolved. V was clipped by 7 bases and J by 4 bases, with 16 bases between them. In germline, CDR1 is SNHLY, CDR2 FYNNEI. The CDR3 totals 15 residues. The CDR3 region has the DNA TGTGCCAGCAAGCGTCTGGCAGTAATTAATGAAAAACTGTTTTTT. This sequence encodes CASKRLAVINEKLFF. Using reference TRBV2 and TRBJ1-4 for the parts outside the CDR3, the full variable domain is EPEVTQTPSHQVTQMGQEVILRCVPISNHLYFYWYRQILGQKVEFLVSFYNNEISEKSEIFDDQFSVERPDGSNFTLKIRSTKLEDSAMYFCASKRLAVINEKLFFGSGTQLSVL.

The chain recombines TRBV18 with TRBJ1-4; 7 bases fit TRBD1. Germline V gene sequence: CDR1 KGHSH, CDR2 LQKENI. The V segment lost 2 bases and the J segment 8 bases; nucleotides outside the gene matches: 8. CDR3 size: 15 residues. Written as DNA, the CDR3 is TGTGCCAGCTCACCAGACAGGGCAGGGGTCGAAAAACTGTTTTTT. This encodes CASSPDRAGVEKLFF.

The chain employs TRBV27 and TRBJ2-1; 13 bases are shared with TRBD2. The V gene's germline CDR1 is MNHEY and CDR2 SMNVEV (reference sequence). The CDR3 has 21 amino acids. The junction had 13 bases not matched to a gene; V was cut back by 2 bases and J by 0 bases. DNA of the CDR3: TGTGCCAGCAGTTTACGTACCAGGACTAGCGGGGGCCTCAGCTCCTACAATGAGCAGTTCTTC. Amino acid sequence: CASSLRTRTSGGLSSYNEQFF.

The CDR3 DNA reads TGTGCCAGCAGCTTAGACGGGGGTACGAGAGAGACCCAGTACTTC. Translation: CASSLDGGTRETQYF. The chain is built from TRBV11-2 and TRBJ2-5, with D tentatively TRBD2 (6 bases). This CDR3 contains 15 residues. CDR1 and CDR2 from the germline V gene are SGHAT and FQNNGV. Trimming left V 0 bases short and J 4 bases short, with 12 bases between. Together with reference TRBV11-2 and TRBJ2-5, the CDR3 gives the full variable domain: EAGVAQSPRYKIIEKRQSVAFWCNPISGHATLYWYQQILGQGPKLLIQFQNNGVVDDSQLPKDRFSAERLKGVDSTLKIQPAKLEDSAVYLCASSLDGGTRETQYFGPGTRLLVL.

This clone occurred a few times. The V gene is TRBV6-6, the J gene TRBJ2-5, with a tentative D call TRBD1 (5 bases). Trimming pared 2 bases from V and 5 bases from J, leaving 15 bases between. The CDR3 covers 15 residues. CDR1 is MNHNY, CDR2 SVGAGI, per germline (reference sequence). In DNA, the CDR3 is TGTGCCAGCAGTTACCCCCAGGGTGTTGGCGAGACCCAGTACTTC. As protein: CASSYPQGVGETQYF.

The rearrangement joins TRBV4-1 to TRBJ2-7; tentative D call: TRBD2 (6 bases). The CDR3 runs to 16 residues. In germline, CDR1 is MGHRA, CDR2 YSYEKL. Trimming took off 3 bases at V and 6 bases at J, with 21 bases between the two ends. The CDR3 spells CASSHPQRAPAGEQYF. The CDR3 nucleotides read TGCGCCAGCAGCCATCCCCAGCGGGCCCCGGCGGGCGAGCAGTACTTC.

The chain links TRBV2 to TRBJ2-1; D possibly corresponds to TRBD1 (6 bases). CDR1 and CDR2 from the germline V gene are SNHLY and FYNNEI. This CDR3 has 15 amino acids. Trimming left V 4 bases short and J 4 bases short, with 14 bases between. The CDR3 loop is CASSVGQSGYNEQFF. CDR3 coding DNA: TGTGCCAGCAGTGTCGGACAGTCGGGGTACAATGAGCAGTTCTTC.

The chain couples TRBV6-4 to TRBJ2-2; 12 bases are a match to TRBD2. The CDR3 loop spans 18 amino acids. The germline CDR1 and CDR2 sequences are MRHNA and SNTAGT. V gave up 0 bases and J gave up 0 bases; unmatched junction bases: 2. CDR3: CASSDSTSGSSNTGELFF. CDR3 sequence (DNA): TGTGCCAGCAGTGACTCGACTAGCGGGAGCTCGAACACCGGGGAGCTGTTTTTT.

The rearrangement links TRBV27 to TRBJ1-4, with TRBD1 matching over 7 bases. Germline trimming cut 7 bases from V and 2 bases from J; bases unmatched to any gene: 4. The germline V gene encodes CDR1 MNHEY and CDR2 SMNVEV (reference sequence). This CDR3 is 14 amino acids long. CDR3 residues: CASTMTGTNEKLFF. In nucleotides, the CDR3 is TGTGCCAGCACCATGACAGGGACTAATGAAAAACTGTTTTTT.

This chain links TRBV5-6 with TRBJ1-5, with TRBD1 as a possible D gene (6 bases). The germline CDR1 and CDR2 sequences are SGHDT and YYEEEE. The CDR3 sequence is 16 residues long. V gave up 4 bases and J gave up 4 bases, with 18 bases separating them. The CDR3 loop is CASSGGGGRGNQPQHF. CDR3 DNA: TGTGCCAGCAGCGGGGGAGGGGGGCGCGGAAATCAGCCCCAGCATTTT.

The gene calls are TRBV9 and TRBJ2-2, with 8 bases matching TRBD2. The junction had 5 bases not matched to a gene; V was cut back by 3 bases and J by 1 base. CDR1 SGDLS and CDR2 YYNGEE come from the germline V gene. The length of the CDR3 is 16 residues. The CDR3 loop reads CASSELAELNTGELFF. In DNA, the CDR3 is TGTGCCAGCAGCGAACTAGCGGAATTGAACACCGGGGAGCTGTTTTTT.

The chain carries TRBV19 and TRBJ2-6; maybe TRBD1 (6 bases). CDR1 is LNHDA, CDR2 SQIVND, per germline (reference sequence). CDR3 length: 17 amino acids. The V end lost 7 bases, the J end lost 0 bases, and 16 bases lay between the germline ends. The CDR3 bases are TGTGCCAGTAAGACGGGACAAACCTTCTCTGGGGCCAACGTCCTGACTTTC. Residues: CASKTGQTFSGANVLTF.

J is TRBJ1-5 and V is TRBV7-2, with D possibly being TRBD1 (5 bases). The V end lost 6 bases, the J end lost 0 bases, and 12 bases lay between the germline ends. The CDR3 extends over 15 amino acids. Germline loops: CDR1 SGHTA, CDR2 FQGNSA. In DNA, the CDR3 is TGTGCCAGCAGAGCCGGGGGAAATAGCAATCAGCCCCAGCATTTT. As protein: CASRAGGNSNQPQHF.

This CDR3 reads CASSPLGGQGANQPQHF. CDR3 sequence (DNA): TGTGCCAGCTCACCGCTCGGGGGGCAGGGGGCTAATCAGCCCCAGCATTTT. The V and J genes are TRBV18 and TRBJ1-5, with 8 bases that match TRBD1. V dropped 3 bases and J dropped 4; count of bases not matched to a gene: 11. This CDR3 is 17 amino acids long. Per germline, CDR1 KGHSH and CDR2 LQKENI.

This chain links TRBV4-3 with TRBJ2-7; D call uncertain. CDR1 LGHNA and CDR2 YSLEER come from the germline V gene. V was pared by 0 bases and J by 0 bases, with 12 bases between. This CDR3 has 16 amino acids. The CDR3 loop reads CASSQDSLASSYEQYF. The DNA for the CDR3 is TGCGCCAGCAGCCAAGACAGCCTTGCTAGCTCCTACGAGCAGTACTTC.

As regards this clone: At one end the junction does not follow the germline gene, possibly because of a read error. This chain uses TRBV28 with TRBJ1-2; D uncertain. CDR3 length: 14 residues. CDR1 is MDHEN, CDR2 SYDVKM, per germline. This CDR3 reads CASSLSPDNYGYIF. In DNA, the CDR3 is TGTGCCAGCAGTTTATCACCGGATAACTATGGCTACATCTTC.

The V call is TRBV5-1, the J call TRBJ1-1; D is ambiguous. CDR1 and CDR2 (germline): SGHRS, YFSETQ. V lost 1 base, J lost 1 base, and 8 bases lay in between. The CDR3 is 14 residues long. CDR3 amino acids: CASSLSTPNTEAFF. CDR3 coding DNA: TGCGCCAGCAGCTTGTCAACACCGAACACTGAAGCTTTCTTT.

This clone was seen only once. This chain connects TRBV7-3 to TRBJ2-1; 11 nucleotides match TRBD2. The junction had 4 bases not matched to a gene; V was cut back by 3 bases and J by 6 bases. The germline V gene encodes CDR1 SGHTA and CDR2 FQGTGA. The CDR3 sequence is 15 residues long. The chain's CDR3 is CASSFQLAGANEQFF. As DNA, the CDR3 is TGTGCCAGCAGCTTTCAACTAGCGGGGGCCAATGAGCAGTTCTTC.

The chain recombines TRBV7-9 with TRBJ1-1; D unresolved. V was shortened by 4 bases and J by 4 bases, with 7 bases between the two germline ends. The V gene's germline CDR1 is SEHNR and CDR2 FQNEAQ (reference sequence). This CDR3 spans 12 amino acids. CDR3 protein: CASSWRGTEAFF. CDR3 DNA sequence: TGTGCCAGCAGCTGGCGAGGCACTGAAGCTTTCTTT.